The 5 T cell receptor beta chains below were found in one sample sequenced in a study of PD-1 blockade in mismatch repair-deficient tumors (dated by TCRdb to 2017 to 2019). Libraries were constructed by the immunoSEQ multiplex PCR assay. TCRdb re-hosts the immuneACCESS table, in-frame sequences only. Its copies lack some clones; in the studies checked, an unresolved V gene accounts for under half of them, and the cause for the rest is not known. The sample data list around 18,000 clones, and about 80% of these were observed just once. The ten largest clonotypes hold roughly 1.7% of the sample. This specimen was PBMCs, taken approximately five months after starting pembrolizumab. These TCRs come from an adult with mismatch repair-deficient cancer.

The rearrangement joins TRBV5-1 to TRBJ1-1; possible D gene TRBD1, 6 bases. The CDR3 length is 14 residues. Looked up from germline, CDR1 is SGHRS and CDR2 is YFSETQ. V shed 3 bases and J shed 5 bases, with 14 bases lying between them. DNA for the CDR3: TGCGCCAGCAGCTGGGGTAGGGGGGGGACTGAAGCTTTCTTT. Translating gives CASSWGRGGTEAFF.

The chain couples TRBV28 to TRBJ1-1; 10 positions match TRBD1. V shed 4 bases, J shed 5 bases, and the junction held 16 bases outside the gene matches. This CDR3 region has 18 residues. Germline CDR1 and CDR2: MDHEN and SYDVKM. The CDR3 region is CASSSLTPGQGLGTEAFF. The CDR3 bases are TGTGCCAGCAGTTCACTAACTCCGGGACAGGGGCTTGGAACTGAAGCTTTCTTT.

The CDR3 loop is CAAQNQSTGELFF. CDR3 bases: TGTGCCGCCCAGAACCAGTCCACCGGGGAGCTGTTTTTT. This chain joins TRBV18 and TRBJ2-2; unclear D gene. The CDR3 consists of 13 residues. The germline CDR1 and CDR2 sequences are KGHSH and LQKENI. V lost 11 bases to trimming and J lost 4 bases, with 14 bases between them.

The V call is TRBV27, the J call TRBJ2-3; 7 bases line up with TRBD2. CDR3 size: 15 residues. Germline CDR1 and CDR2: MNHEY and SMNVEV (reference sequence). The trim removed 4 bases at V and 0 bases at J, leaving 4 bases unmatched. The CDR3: CASSSAGESTDTQYF. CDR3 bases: TGTGCCAGCAGTTCGGCGGGGGAGAGCACAGATACGCAGTATTTT.

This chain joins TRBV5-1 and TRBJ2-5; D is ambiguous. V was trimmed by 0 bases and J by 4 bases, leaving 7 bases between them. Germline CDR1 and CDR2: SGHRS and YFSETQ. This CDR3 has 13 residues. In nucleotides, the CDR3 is TGCGCCAGCAGCTTGGCCTTCCGAGAGACCCAGTACTTC. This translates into CASSLAFRETQYF.